A single sample gave rise to the 9 T cell receptor beta chains below, sequenced in a study of OX40 agonist ivuxolimab in advanced cancers. Only in-frame clones appear in the TCRdb table, and some are missing; sequencing was by immunoSEQ multiplex PCR. The data show about 53,000 clones, 70% to 85% seen once. This sample comprised CD4+ or CD8+ T cells sorted from blood, obtained in a trial of the OX40 agonist ivuxolimab. Receptor source: an adult with an advanced solid tumor such as melanoma, head and neck, liver or kidney cancer.

V usage is TRBV30 and J usage is TRBJ2-1; 9 nucleotides align to TRBD2. CDR3 length equals 14 residues. CDR1 GTSNPN and CDR2 SVGIG come from the germline V gene (reference sequence). Losses at the gene ends were 4 bases for V and 3 bases for J; bases not matched to a gene: 4. The CDR3 region has the DNA TGTGCCTGGATTAGCGGGGGAGACTACAATGAGCAGTTCTTC. Protein sequence: CAWISGGDYNEQFF. Together with reference TRBV30 and TRBJ2-1, the CDR3 gives the full variable domain: SQTIHQWPATLVQPVGSPLSLECTVEGTSNPNLYWYRQAAGRGLQLLFYSVGIGQISSEVPQNLSASRPQDRQFILSSKKLLLSDSGFYLCAWISGGDYNEQFFGPGTRLTVL.

The V call is TRBV11-2, the J call TRBJ2-5, with 15 bases lining up with TRBD2. Trimming took 0 bases from V and 6 from J; bases not matched to a gene: 8. The CDR3 consists of 18 residues. Germline V lookup: CDR1 SGHAT, CDR2 FQNNGV. Here the CDR3 DNA reads TGTGCCAGCAGCTTAGAACACGGGACTAGCGGGAGGAGAAAGACCCAGTACTTC. As protein: CASSLEHGTSGRRKTQYF.

This clone showed up just a few times. J is TRBJ2-7 and V is TRBV11-3, with 7 nucleotides matching TRBD2. CDR3 length: 13 residues. CDR1 is SGHNT and CDR2 is YENEEA in the germline V gene. Trimming cost V 5 bases and J 6 bases; bases outside gene matches: 7. Here the CDR3 DNA reads TGTGCCAGCAGCGGGGGAGGGAGGTCCGAGCAGTACTTC. It codes for CASSGGGRSEQYF.

The chain joins TRBV6-5 to TRBJ1-5, with D unresolved. The CDR3 loop spans 13 amino acids. Germline values: CDR1 MNHEY, CDR2 SVGAGI. V was pared by 0 bases and J by 9 bases, with 9 bases between. The CDR3 DNA reads as TGTGCCAGCAGTTACTCCTCCGGGGTGCCCCAGCATTTT. Translation: CASSYSSGVPQHF.

V and J are TRBV6-5 and TRBJ2-7; weak D call: TRBD1 (5 bases). Germline CDR1 is MNHEY and CDR2 is SVGAGI. V gave up 6 bases and J gave up 2 bases, with 14 bases separating them. The CDR3 totals 14 residues. In DNA, the CDR3 is TGTGCCAGCAGCCGAAGTGACAGCACCTACGAGCAGTACTTC. This codes for CASSRSDSTYEQYF.

This chain joins TRBV4-1 and TRBJ1-2; 7 bases are a match to TRBD1. The germline gives CDR1 MGHRA, CDR2 YSYEKL. The CDR3 length is 12 residues. Trimming at V came to 4 bases and at J to 6 bases, leaving 2 bases not matched to a gene. CDR3 nucleotide sequence: TGCGCCAGCAGCCTCGGACAGGATGGCTACACCTTC. Protein product: CASSLGQDGYTF.

The rearrangement joins TRBV19 to TRBJ2-7; unclear D gene. The CDR3 consists of 16 residues. CDR1 is LNHDA and CDR2 is SQIVND in the germline V gene (reference sequence). Trimming stripped 4 bases from V and 1 base from J, with 17 bases between. The CDR3 spells CASSKTWSALSYEQYF. CDR3 sequence (DNA): TGTGCCAGTAGTAAGACATGGTCGGCCCTTTCCTACGAGCAGTACTTC.

In its sample, this clone was seen a few times. The genes are TRBV13 and TRBJ2-3, with 10 bases lining up with TRBD2. Trimming removed 4 bases from V and 3 bases from J; junction bases left unmatched: 1. Germline-derived CDR1 and CDR2 are PRHDT and FYEKMQ (reference sequence). This CDR3 spans 14 amino acids. CDR3 DNA: TGTGCCAGCAGCTCGGGACTAGCGACAGATACGCAGTATTTT. Its translation is CASSSGLATDTQYF.

The chain uses TRBV5-6 and TRBJ1-5; 9 nucleotides match TRBD1. CDR3 length equals 16 residues. V was clipped by 4 bases and J by 0 bases; unmatched bases: 5. CDR1 is SGHDT and CDR2 is YYEEEE in the germline V gene. This CDR3 is CASSVGTGHSNQPQHF. As DNA, the CDR3 is TGTGCCAGCAGCGTCGGGACAGGGCATAGCAATCAGCCCCAGCATTTT.